The T cell receptor beta chain under discussion was sequenced for a study of metastatic and nonmetastatic thyroid tumors. V lost 4 bases and J lost 12, with 17 bases in between. This CDR3 has 13 amino acids. Germline assignment: CDR1 ENHRY and CDR2 SYGVKD. The sample holds many counts of this clone. This could be a read error, since a much larger clone is one nucleotide away. Other DNA sequences within the sample encode an identical CDR3. TCRdb reprocessed the PCR reads via MiXCR. The sample lists under 55,000 clones, roughly a sixth occurring once. Thyroid surgery had not been preceded by any treatment in any patient.

Sequenced input: blood. V usage is TRBV10-3 and J usage is TRBJ2-3, with TRBD2 as a possible D gene (6 bases). This receptor was obtained from a female donor with papillary thyroid cancer or a benign thyroid nodule (not recorded which). Some clones in this sample may be carry-over from other donors' samples. CDR3 sequence: CAISVSGQGTQYF. For the CDR3, the DNA is TGTGCCATCAGTGTTAGCGGACAAGGTACACAGTATTTT.